The source of this TCR beta chain is a study of human T cells and chemical hapten exposure (dated by TCRdb to the early 2020s). Broadly, across the study: For sensitization, 2% DPC in acetone was applied to a 2 cm by 2 cm area of upper inner arm skin. Weekly therapeutic DPC doses were additionally applied to the scalp of patients throughout the approximately 25-week study period. Patch testing was done on the upper back using Finn chambers containing 0.01% DPC, and results were scored after 6 days according to International Contact Dermatitis Research Group standards. Alopecia areata with under or over 50% scalp involvement, alopecia totalis and alopecia universalis were represented in the patient cohort, which was mostly female. Libraries were pooled for sequencing, and variation in per-sample TCR yields was attributed mainly to small differences in library volumes within the pool. Peripheral blood TCR repertoire changes were tracked in vivo in alopecia patients during primary and secondary sensitization to the hapten diphenylcyclopropenone (DPC). Patient blood was sampled pre-sensitization (week 0) and at 2, 6 and about 24 weeks after DPC sensitization. Under 30 alopecia patients gave blood for TCR sequencing at one to four time points (pre-sensitization, 2, 6 and 24 weeks).

What the authors observed across the whole study: All patients had alopecia, a presumed autoimmune disease, so their immune response might differ from that of healthy individuals. After repeated subsampling, the strength of the expansion versus patch-test correlation and the threshold at which it became significant changed. A positive correlation was found between the number of PT1 expanded TCRs and patch test score, with significance reached at thresholds 8, 16 and 32 but not 4. Compared with pre-sensitization or healthy control sets, expanded TCRs formed significantly more large CDR3 similarity clusters, which is consistent with antigen-driven responses. No change with DPC sensitization was found in the number of TCRs above 1 in 1000 frequency, and no evidence of global repertoire structure alterations was found.

The time point label for this specimen denotes: pre-sensitization, week 0. Sample treatment or condition, as interpreted from the label and publication: therapeutic diphenylcyclopropenone sensitization with weekly scalp DPC. At each patch-test visit, blood was drawn before the patch test was applied. Patients were eligible if aged 18 to 70, diagnosed with alopecia and judged suitable for DPC therapy, and pregnant patients were excluded. Total RNA was extracted from unfractionated whole blood collected in Tempus Blood RNA tubes. Receptor amplification or capture employed RACE. Sequencing was performed on a NextSeq 500. Library preparation attached unique molecular identifiers to individual cDNA molecules for quantitative, reproducible TCR counting. Both TCR alpha and TCR beta chains were sequenced from each blood RNA sample. Per the source publication's procedure: Samples had a median of roughly 99,000 TCRs, with a range from about 23,224 to 750,000. V, J and CDR3 annotation of the TCR reads was performed with the Decombinator software suite. For the PS versus PT1 abundance plots, all samples were subsampled to the same number of TCRs (28,000). TCRs were defined as expanded if absent before sensitization and observed at least eight times at the 2-week time point. The raw public reads went through TCRdb reprocessing: fastp at Q25, MiXCR clone calling, in-frame beta chains kept. Here each entry gathers all rows of one CDR3 protein and keeps the most common genes and DNA. TCRdb's processing, not the authors' own work, is the source of the V and J calls. Present in this sample are more than 100,000 distinct CDR3 sequences, around an eighth of which were seen just once. The ten largest clones take up 2.5% to 3.5% of the sample.

As regards this clonotype: It lacks a known antigen. The sample holds no much larger clone one base away, and base qualities are not on file.

Source: whole blood, taken in connection with sensitization to the hapten diphenylcyclopropenone (DPC). The TCR sequence derives from a woman younger than 30 with alopecia areata. Some clones in this sample may be carry-over from other donors' samples.

The CDR3 region reads CASSLGTYNSPLHF. The DNA sequence is given as TGTGCCAGCAGTTTAGGTACTTATAATTCACCCCTCCACTTT. Rearrangement joined TRBV28 to TRBJ1-6; the D gene remains uncertain. Reading from cysteine to phenylalanine, the CDR3 counts 14 amino acids. The CDR3 DNA has 42 bases and is translated from base 1. Based on the germline V gene, the CDR1 and CDR2 sequences are MDHEN and SYDVKM. The V end loses 2 bases and the J end loses 4 bases, and a stretch of 6 bases separates them.